This TCR beta chain derives from a study of shared clonotypes between healthy human individuals. Overall study findings and caveats: Sampling was confined to blood; repertoires within tissues likely differ. Owing to a small donor count, the genetic and exposure-history diversity represented was limited. Clonotypes that were shared across four donors made up 4.5% to 5% of naive CD4 clonotypes.

This clone was detected a few times. Its antigen is not known. The CDR3 has 12 residues. Germline V gene sequence: CDR1 MNHNY, CDR2 SVGAGI (reference sequence). Trimming took off 0 bases at V and 9 bases at J, with 8 bases between the two ends. Positive CCR7 selection of CD45RO-negative cells yielded the naive CD8 cells, and terminally differentiated effector memory CD45RA+ cells were excluded. TCRdb's table, derived via immunoSEQ multiplex PCR, lists solely in-frame clones and lacks some. The sample carries about 820,000 clones, 92% recorded once. The chain carries TRBV6-6 and TRBJ1-2, with D unresolved. This sequence was found in a man aged 25-40 years in good health. Input material: naive CD8+ T cells sorted from blood. In DNA form, the CDR3 reads TGTGCCAGCAGTTACTCGCGGCCGAGCTACACCTTC. Amino acids: CASSYSRPSYTF.